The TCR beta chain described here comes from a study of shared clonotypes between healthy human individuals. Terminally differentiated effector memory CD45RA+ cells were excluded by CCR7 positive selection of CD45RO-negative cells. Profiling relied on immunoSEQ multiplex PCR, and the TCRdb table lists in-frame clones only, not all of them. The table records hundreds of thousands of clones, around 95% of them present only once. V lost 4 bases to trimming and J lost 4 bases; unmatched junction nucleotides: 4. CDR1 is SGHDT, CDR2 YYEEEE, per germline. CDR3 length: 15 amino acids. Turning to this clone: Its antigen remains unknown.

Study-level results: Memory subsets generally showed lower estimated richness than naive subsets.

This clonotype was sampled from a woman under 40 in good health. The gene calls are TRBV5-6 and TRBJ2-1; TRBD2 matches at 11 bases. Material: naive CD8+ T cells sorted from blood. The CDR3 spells CASSHGTSGYNEQFF. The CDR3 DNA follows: TGTGCCAGCAGCCACGGGACTAGCGGTTACAATGAGCAGTTCTTC.